A single sample is the source of the 28 T cell receptor beta chains below, sequenced in a study of T cell responses to AZD1222 COVID-19 vaccine (TCRdb year 2021). The library was prepared using the immunoSEQ multiplex PCR assay. The table was pulled from immuneACCESS by TCRdb, which kept in-frame rearrangements only. Such tables lose some clones; where checked, under half of the loss comes from unresolved V genes, and the rest has no known cause. The sample table shows 100,000 to 150,000 clones, and approximately 85% are seen once. Roughly 1.6% of the sample goes to the ten largest clones. This specimen's time point label, per the study, means: baseline before first vaccination. The source material was peripheral blood, sampled on day 0 of AZD1222 vaccination. These receptors all stem from an adult in good health.

V and J are TRBV18 and TRBJ2-7; no definite D call. The CDR3 totals 16 residues. V was pared by 0 bases and J by 0 bases, with 12 bases between. Looked up from germline, CDR1 is KGHSH and CDR2 is LQKENI. The CDR3, as DNA: TGTGCCAGCTCACCACCGCGTCAGTCCAACTCCTACGAGCAGTACTTC. Translating gives CASSPPRQSNSYEQYF.

V gene TRBV19 combines with J gene TRBJ1-2; D ambiguous. Germline V gene data show CDR1 as LNHDA and CDR2 as SQIVND (reference sequence). Trimming cost V 6 bases and J 2 bases, with 16 bases left between them. The CDR3 loop spans 15 amino acids. Here the CDR3 reads CASRFFNKKNYGYTF. The DNA of the CDR3 is TGTGCCAGTAGATTTTTTAACAAAAAGAACTATGGCTACACCTTC.

The chain couples TRBV30 to TRBJ2-1; 7 bases map to TRBD1. From germline, CDR1 is GTSNPN and CDR2 SVGIG (reference sequence). The trim removed 4 bases at V and 10 bases at J, leaving 13 bases unmatched. This CDR3 has 14 amino acids. The CDR3 here is CAWTLEGGGWEQFF. CDR3 nucleotide sequence: TGTGCCTGGACCCTGGAAGGGGGCGGGTGGGAGCAGTTCTTC.

V and J are TRBV7-2 and TRBJ1-2, with a possible D match to TRBD1 (5 bases). The CDR3 has 14 amino acids. V lost 5 bases and J 3 bases, leaving 13 bases between the germline ends. Germline V lookup: CDR1 SGHTA, CDR2 FQGNSA. The CDR3 region has the DNA TGTGCCAGCAGCCTTTTGGTCAGGGACTATGGCTACACCTTC. It yields the protein CASSLLVRDYGYTF.

J is TRBJ1-1 and V is TRBV3-1 (or the pseudogene TRBV3-2); TRBD1 agrees at 9 bases. Looked up from germline, CDR1 is LGHDT and CDR2 is YNNKEL (reference sequence). The CDR3 length is 19 residues. J was trimmed by 1 base and V by 1 base; bases with no gene match: 13. CDR3 sequence (DNA): TGTGCCAGCAGCCAAGTGGGGCGAGGGACAGGGCTGGGGAACACTGAAGCTTTCTTT. Translated, it gives CASSQVGRGTGLGNTEAFF.

This clone was observed a single time. The rearrangement links TRBV30 to TRBJ1-2; maybe TRBD1 (6 bases). This CDR3 has 14 residues. Germline CDR1 and CDR2: GTSNPN and SVGIG (reference sequence). V lost 6 bases to trimming and J lost 2 bases, with 16 bases between them. The CDR3 loop reads CACQPEGVNYGYTF. CDR3 DNA sequence: TGTGCCTGCCAACCCGAGGGGGTAAACTATGGCTACACCTTC.

The genes are TRBV5-6 and TRBJ1-6; D is uncertain. Germline V gives CDR1 SGHDT, CDR2 YYEEEE. The CDR3 runs 14 residues. Between the trimmed V and J ends, which lost 6 bases and 8 bases, there was a span of 15 bases. This CDR3 reads CASIENGWDSPLHF. The DNA for the CDR3 is TGTGCCAGCATAGAAAATGGGTGGGATTCACCCCTCCACTTT.

The chain uses TRBV27 and TRBJ1-2; 10 bases match TRBD1. The germline CDR1 and CDR2 sequences are MNHEY and SMNVEV (reference sequence). Trimming took 3 bases from V and 4 from J; bases not matched to a gene: 8. The CDR3 has 16 residues. The CDR3 reads CASSFEGQGIIYGYTF. The CDR3 nucleotides are TGTGCCAGCAGTTTCGAGGGACAGGGGATAATCTATGGCTACACCTTC.

The chain uses TRBV19 and TRBJ2-3; possibly TRBD1 or TRBD2 for D (6 bases each). There are 14 residues in the CDR3. The germline CDR1 and CDR2 sequences are LNHDA and SQIVND (reference sequence). Trimming removed 1 base at V and 4 bases at J, with 9 bases between. The CDR3 protein is CASSIAGAADTQYF. The CDR3 bases are TGTGCCAGTAGTATAGCGGGGGCGGCAGATACGCAGTATTTT.

This sequence joins TRBV18 and TRBJ1-5, with D unclear. The V end was cut by 2 bases, the J end by 4 bases, with 9 bases between. The CDR3 covers 14 residues. CDR1 and CDR2 from the germline V gene are KGHSH and LQKENI. The CDR3 nucleotides are TGTGCCAGCTCACCAATGGAGGAGAATCAGCCCCAGCATTTT. Its protein product is CASSPMEENQPQHF.

The chain is built from TRBV9 and TRBJ1-1; tentatively, D is TRBD1 (5 bases). The ends were cut back, 1 base at V and 1 base at J, with 8 bases in the middle. This CDR3 spans 14 amino acids. Germline CDR1 reads SGDLS; CDR2 reads YYNGEE. CDR3 amino acids: CASSVLTGNTEAFF. Written as DNA, the CDR3 is TGTGCCAGCAGCGTACTAACAGGGAACACTGAAGCTTTCTTT.

CDR3 DNA: TGTGCCAGCAGCTCAAACGGCGGACTGGGCTATGGCTACACCTTC. Translating gives CASSSNGGLGYGYTF. V and J are TRBV2 and TRBJ1-2; no reliable D call. CDR1 is SNHLY, CDR2 FYNNEI, per germline. The CDR3 extends over 15 amino acids. Trimming cost V 6 bases and J 4 bases, with 18 bases left between them.

This clone was seen a handful of times. The chain combines TRBV5-1 with TRBJ1-6; D call uncertain. The CDR3 length is 13 residues. Germline-derived CDR1 and CDR2 are SGHRS and YFSETQ. V lost 1 base to trimming and J lost 10 bases, with 9 bases between them. CDR3 coding DNA: TGCGCCAGCAGCTTGTCGTTACGCTCACCCCTCCACTTT. Translated: CASSLSLRSPLHF. Using reference TRBV5-1 and TRBJ1-6 for the parts outside the CDR3, the full variable domain is KAGVTQTPRYLIKTRGQQVTLSCSPISGHRSVSWYQQTPGQGLQFLFEYFSETQRNKGNFPGRFSGRQFSNSRSEMNVSTLELGDSALYLCASSLSLRSPLHFGNGTRLTVT.

The chain links TRBV18 to TRBJ1-1, with D perhaps TRBD1 (6 bases). V gave up 5 bases and J gave up 0 bases, with 10 bases separating them. The CDR3 runs to 14 residues. CDR1 and CDR2 (germline): KGHSH, LQKENI. The CDR3 DNA reads TGTGCCAGCTCATCCGGACAGCTGAACACTGAAGCTTTCTTT. It encodes CASSSGQLNTEAFF.

The chain uses TRBV5-6 and TRBJ2-3; 8 nucleotides agree with TRBD2. The junction had 7 bases not matched to a gene; V was cut back by 2 bases and J by 5 bases. The CDR3 extends over 15 amino acids. Germline loops: CDR1 SGHDT, CDR2 YYEEEE. In DNA, the CDR3 is TGTGCCAGCAGCTTTCCCGGGACTAGTAAAGATACGCAGTATTTT. It specifies CASSFPGTSKDTQYF.

This sequence joins TRBV30 and TRBJ1-4; D remains unclear. This CDR3 spans 14 amino acids. V was cut by 4 bases and J by 0 bases, with 9 bases left in between. Germline-derived CDR1 and CDR2 are GTSNPN and SVGIG (reference sequence). The CDR3 reads CAWKPWTTNEKLFF. The CDR3 DNA reads as TGTGCCTGGAAACCCTGGACAACTAATGAAAAACTGTTTTTT.

The rearrangement links TRBV7-2 to TRBJ1-2, with D unresolved. The germline gives CDR1 SGHTA, CDR2 FQGNSA. Trimming took 6 bases from V and 8 from J, leaving 13 bases between them. There are 12 residues in the CDR3. CDR3 DNA: TGTGCCAGCAGGTCCGGAGGGAAGGGCTACACCTTC. This translates into CASRSGGKGYTF.

The chain recombines TRBV27 with TRBJ1-6; a weak D match, TRBD1 (6 bases). This CDR3 contains 13 residues. CDR1 and CDR2 from the germline V gene are MNHEY and SMNVEV (reference sequence). The ends were cut back, 5 bases at V and 10 bases at J, with 12 bases in the middle. The CDR3 here is CASSQGGGSPLHF. The CDR3 DNA follows: TGTGCCAGCAGTCAGGGAGGGGGATCACCCCTCCACTTT.

This chain connects TRBV14 to TRBJ2-1; 9 positions match TRBD1. There are 16 residues in the CDR3. V trimming: 6 bases; J trimming: 0 bases; junction bases outside the gene matches: 6. Germline V gene sequence: CDR1 SGHDN, CDR2 FVKESK. The CDR3 sequence: CASSVTTGGSYNEQFF. CDR3 bases: TGTGCCAGCAGTGTGACGACAGGGGGCTCCTACAATGAGCAGTTCTTC.

This chain connects TRBV6-5 to TRBJ1-2; TRBD1 agrees at 8 bases. The V gene end was trimmed by 4 bases and the J gene end by 4 bases; junction bases not matched to a gene: 2. The germline V gene encodes CDR1 MNHEY and CDR2 SVGAGI. CDR3 length: 13 amino acids. CDR3 loop: CASSLDRVYGYTF. In nucleotides, the CDR3 is TGTGCCAGCAGTTTGGACAGGGTCTATGGCTACACCTTC.

The gene calls are TRBV7-9 and TRBJ1-5; 8 bases are shared with TRBD1. V trimming: 5 bases; J trimming: 5 bases; junction bases outside the gene matches: 11. The CDR3 spans 16 residues. CDR1 SEHNR and CDR2 FQNEAQ come from the germline V gene (reference sequence). The DNA for the CDR3 is TGTGCCAGCAGCCTAGGGACAGGAAAGTTTTATCAGCCCCAGCATTTT. It is translated as CASSLGTGKFYQPQHF.

The rearrangement links TRBV30 to TRBJ1-3, with D perhaps TRBD1 (5 bases). Germline V gives CDR1 GTSNPN, CDR2 SVGIG (reference sequence). CDR3 length: 15 amino acids. The V and J ends lost 0 bases and 2 bases respectively, with 11 bases between them. The CDR3 protein is CAWSVNRRAGNTIYF. Written as DNA, the CDR3 is TGTGCCTGGAGTGTAAACAGGCGGGCTGGAAACACCATATATTTT.

Here the CDR3 DNA reads TGTGCCAGCAGCGTAGGTTCCGCAGGACCCTACGAGCAGTACTTC. As protein: CASSVGSAGPYEQYF. The V call is TRBV9, the J call TRBJ2-7, with no clear D. Per germline, CDR1 SGDLS and CDR2 YYNGEE. CDR3 length: 15 residues. The V and J ends lost 0 bases and 2 bases respectively, with 12 bases between them.

The CDR3 DNA reads as TGCGCCAGCAGTCAATATGGGTCGGAAATATGCCTCTCTGGAAACACCATATATTTT. Its protein is CASSQYGSEICLSGNTIYF. The gene calls are TRBV23-1 and TRBJ1-3; D gene ambiguous. TRBV23-1 is filed as an ORF, its function uncertain. Between the trimmed V and J ends, which lost 1 base and 0 bases, there was a span of 19 bases. The CDR3 runs 19 residues.

The chain couples TRBV3-1 (or the pseudogene TRBV3-2) to TRBJ1-5; 8 nucleotides match TRBD1. The CDR3 consists of 16 residues. V trimming: 0 bases; J trimming: 13 bases; junction bases outside the gene matches: 14. The V gene's germline CDR1 is LGHDT and CDR2 YNNKEL (reference sequence). CDR3 region: CASSQDPTGAGGEQHF. DNA for the CDR3: TGTGCCAGCAGCCAAGACCCGACAGGGGCCGGCGGGGAGCAGCATTTT.

The chain carries TRBV2 and TRBJ2-5; D is unresolved. The CDR3 extends over 13 amino acids. The V end was cut by 4 bases, the J end by 5 bases, with 11 bases between. Germline V gene data show CDR1 as SNHLY and CDR2 as FYNNEI. This CDR3 is CASSALKRETQYF. The DNA of the CDR3 is TGTGCCAGCAGTGCGCTAAAGCGTGAGACCCAGTACTTC. The whole variable domain, remainder taken from reference TRBV2 and TRBJ2-5, is EPEVTQTPSHQVTQMGQEVILRCVPISNHLYFYWYRQILGQKVEFLVSFYNNEISEKSEIFDDQFSVERPDGSNFTLKIRSTKLEDSAMYFCASSALKRETQYFGPGTRLLVL.

The chain recombines TRBV11-2 with TRBJ2-7, with 8 bases lining up with TRBD1. The V gene's germline CDR1 is SGHAT and CDR2 FQNNGV. The CDR3 consists of 13 residues. Trimming cost V 5 bases and J 4 bases; bases outside gene matches: 4. Here the CDR3 reads CASSRTGLYEQYF. CDR3 nucleotides: TGTGCCAGCAGCCGGACAGGGTTATACGAGCAGTACTTC.

J is TRBJ2-7 and V is TRBV14; TRBD2 matches 7 bases. Germline V CDR1 and CDR2: SGHDN, FVKESK. The CDR3 runs to 12 residues. With 4 bases clipped from V and 5 bases from J, the junction kept 2 bases outside the gene matches. CDR3 sequence reads: CASSPGRHEQYF. DNA for the CDR3: TGTGCCAGCAGCCCCGGGAGGCACGAGCAGTACTTC.